The 2 T cell receptor beta chains below all came from one sample that was sequenced in a study of blood T cell repertoires in COVID-19. The table came from immunoSEQ multiplex PCR; TCRdb's copy has only in-frame clones and leaves some out. The top ten clones hold around 3.6% of a sample with fewer than 200,000 clones, around 80% of them seen once. The sample was PBMCs or T cells enriched from blood (not recorded which). The source of these receptors is a woman in her forties or fifties in a cohort exposed to, infected with or recovered from COVID-19 (not recorded which).

The chain recombines TRBV5-1 with TRBJ2-7; 7 bases fit TRBD1. V was pared by 6 bases and J by 5 bases, with 11 bases of the junction left unmatched. Germline CDR1 is SGHRS and CDR2 is YFSETQ. This CDR3 spans 14 amino acids. The DNA of the CDR3 is TGCGCCAGCACTAACCTGAGAGGGGGCGACGAGCAGTACTTC. Protein product: CASTNLRGGDEQYF.

The chain joins TRBV27 to TRBJ1-2, with a tentative D call TRBD1 (5 bases). Per germline, CDR1 MNHEY and CDR2 SMNVEV (reference sequence). CDR3 length: 14 residues. The V gene lost 5 bases and the J gene lost 2 bases, with 12 bases spanning the gap. The CDR3 reads CASSEIRGNYGYTF. The CDR3 DNA follows: TGTGCCAGCAGTGAAATCCGGGGGAACTATGGCTACACCTTC.